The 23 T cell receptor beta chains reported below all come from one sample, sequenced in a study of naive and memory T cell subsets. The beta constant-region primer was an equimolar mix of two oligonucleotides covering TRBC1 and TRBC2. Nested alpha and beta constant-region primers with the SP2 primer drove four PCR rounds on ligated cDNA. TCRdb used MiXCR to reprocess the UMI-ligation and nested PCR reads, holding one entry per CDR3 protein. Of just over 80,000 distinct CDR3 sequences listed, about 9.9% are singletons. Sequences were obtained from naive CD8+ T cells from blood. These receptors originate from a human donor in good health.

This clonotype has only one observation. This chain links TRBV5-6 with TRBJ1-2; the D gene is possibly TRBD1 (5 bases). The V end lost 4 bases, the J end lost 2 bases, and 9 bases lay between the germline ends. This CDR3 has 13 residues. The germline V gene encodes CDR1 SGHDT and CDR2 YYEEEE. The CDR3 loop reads CASSPTENYGYTF. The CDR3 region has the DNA TGTGCCAGCAGCCCGACAGAGAACTATGGCTACACCTTC.

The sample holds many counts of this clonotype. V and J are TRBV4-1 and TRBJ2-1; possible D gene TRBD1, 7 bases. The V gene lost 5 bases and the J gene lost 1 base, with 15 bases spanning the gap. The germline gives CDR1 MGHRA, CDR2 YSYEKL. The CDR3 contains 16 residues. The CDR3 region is CASSNPRDRSYNEQFF. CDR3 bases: TGCGCCAGCAGCAACCCGCGGGACAGATCCTACAATGAGCAGTTCTTC.

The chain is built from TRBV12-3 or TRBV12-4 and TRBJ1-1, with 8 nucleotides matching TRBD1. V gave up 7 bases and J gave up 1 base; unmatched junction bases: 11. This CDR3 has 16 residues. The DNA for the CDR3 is TGTGCCAGCATCATAATTCCCGGGACAGGGAACACTGAAGCTTTCTTT. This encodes CASIIIPGTGNTEAFF.

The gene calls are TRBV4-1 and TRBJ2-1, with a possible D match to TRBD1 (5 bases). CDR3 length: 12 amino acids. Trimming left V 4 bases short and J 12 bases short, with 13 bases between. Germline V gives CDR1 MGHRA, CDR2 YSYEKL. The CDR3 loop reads CASSPQGRGQFF. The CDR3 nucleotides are TGCGCCAGCAGCCCCCAGGGTCGAGGGCAGTTCTTC.

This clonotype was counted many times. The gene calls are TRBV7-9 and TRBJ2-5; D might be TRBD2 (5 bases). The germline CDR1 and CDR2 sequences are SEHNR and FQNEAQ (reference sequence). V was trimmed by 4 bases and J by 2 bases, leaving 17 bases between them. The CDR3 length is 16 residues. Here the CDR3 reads CASSSPTEGIQETQYF. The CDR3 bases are TGTGCCAGCAGCTCCCCCACCGAGGGAATACAAGAGACCCAGTACTTC.

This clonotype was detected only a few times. Here the CDR3 DNA reads TGTGCCATCAGTGAGGGAGATCAGCCCCAGCATTTT. Translated: CAISEGDQPQHF. The chain links TRBV10-3 to TRBJ1-5; no firm D call. The germline CDR1 and CDR2 sequences are ENHRY and SYGVKD. The CDR3 extends over 12 amino acids. V lost 2 bases and J 5 bases, leaving 4 bases between the germline ends.

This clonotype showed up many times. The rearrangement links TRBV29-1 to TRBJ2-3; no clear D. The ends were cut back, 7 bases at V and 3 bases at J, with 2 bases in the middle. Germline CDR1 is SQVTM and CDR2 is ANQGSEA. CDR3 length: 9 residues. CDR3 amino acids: CSATDTQYF. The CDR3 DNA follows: TGCAGCGCGACAGATACGCAGTATTTT.

The CDR3 region has the DNA TGTGCCAGCAGTGCCGGGAGGGCCTACGAGCAGTACTTC. Protein: CASSAGRAYEQYF. The chain combines TRBV2 with TRBJ2-7; 8 nucleotides match TRBD2. With V trimmed by 4 bases and J by 2 bases, 1 base remained unmatched. The CDR3 spans 13 residues. Germline V gives CDR1 SNHLY, CDR2 FYNNEI.

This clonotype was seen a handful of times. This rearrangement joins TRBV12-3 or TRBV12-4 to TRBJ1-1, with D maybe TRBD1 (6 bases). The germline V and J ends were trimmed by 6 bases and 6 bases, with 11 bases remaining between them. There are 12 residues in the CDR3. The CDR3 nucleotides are TGTGCCAGCAGAGAAGGGGGACCTGAAGCTTTCTTT. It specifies CASREGGPEAFF.

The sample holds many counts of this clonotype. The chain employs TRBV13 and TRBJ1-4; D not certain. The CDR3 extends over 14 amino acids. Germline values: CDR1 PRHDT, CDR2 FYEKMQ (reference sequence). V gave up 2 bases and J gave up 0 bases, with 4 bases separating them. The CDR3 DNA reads TGTGCCAGCAGCTTACGTGCAACTAATGAAAAACTGTTTTTT. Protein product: CASSLRATNEKLFF.

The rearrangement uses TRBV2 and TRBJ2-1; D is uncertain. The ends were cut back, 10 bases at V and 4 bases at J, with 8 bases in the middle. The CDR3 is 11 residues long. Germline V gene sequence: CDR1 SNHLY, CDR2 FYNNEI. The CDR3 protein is CATDRYNEQFF. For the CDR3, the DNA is TGTGCCACCGATCGTTACAATGAGCAGTTCTTC. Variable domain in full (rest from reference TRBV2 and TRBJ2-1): EPEVTQTPSHQVTQMGQEVILRCVPISNHLYFYWYRQILGQKVEFLVSFYNNEISEKSEIFDDQFSVERPDGSNFTLKIRSTKLEDSAMYFCATDRYNEQFFGPGTRLTVL.

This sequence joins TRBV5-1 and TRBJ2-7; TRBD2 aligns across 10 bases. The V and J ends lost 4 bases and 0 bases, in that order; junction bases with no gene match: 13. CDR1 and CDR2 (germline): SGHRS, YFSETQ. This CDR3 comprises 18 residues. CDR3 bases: TGCGCCAGCAGCCCATACGGCGGACTAGCGGAGCCCTCCTACGAGCAGTACTTC. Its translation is CASSPYGGLAEPSYEQYF.

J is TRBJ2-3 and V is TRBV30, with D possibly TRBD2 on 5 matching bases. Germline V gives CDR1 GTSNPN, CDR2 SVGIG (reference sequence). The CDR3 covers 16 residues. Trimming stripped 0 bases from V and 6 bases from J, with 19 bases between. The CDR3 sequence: CAWSVWASKYPDTQYF. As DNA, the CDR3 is TGTGCCTGGAGTGTTTGGGCTAGCAAATATCCGGATACGCAGTATTTT. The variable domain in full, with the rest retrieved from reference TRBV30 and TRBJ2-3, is SQTIHQWPATLVQPVGSPLSLECTVEGTSNPNLYWYRQAAGRGLQLLFYSVGIGQISSEVPQNLSASRPQDRQFILSSKKLLLSDSGFYLCAWSVWASKYPDTQYFGPGTRLTVL.

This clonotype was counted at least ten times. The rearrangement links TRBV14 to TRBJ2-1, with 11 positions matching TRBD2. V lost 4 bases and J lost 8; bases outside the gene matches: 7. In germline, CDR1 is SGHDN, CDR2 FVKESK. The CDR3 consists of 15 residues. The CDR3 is CASSRGLAGVYEQFF. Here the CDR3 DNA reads TGTGCCAGCAGCCGCGGACTAGCGGGTGTATATGAGCAGTTCTTC.

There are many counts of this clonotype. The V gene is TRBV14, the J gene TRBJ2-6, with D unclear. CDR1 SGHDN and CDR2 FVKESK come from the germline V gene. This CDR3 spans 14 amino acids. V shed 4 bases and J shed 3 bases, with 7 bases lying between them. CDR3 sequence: CASSPLIGANVLTF. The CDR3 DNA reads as TGTGCCAGCAGCCCTCTCATTGGGGCCAACGTCCTGACTTTC.

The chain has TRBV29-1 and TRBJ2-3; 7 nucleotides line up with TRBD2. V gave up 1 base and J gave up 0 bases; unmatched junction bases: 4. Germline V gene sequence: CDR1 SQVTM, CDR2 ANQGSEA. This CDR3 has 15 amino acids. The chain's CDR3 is CSVEGGGSSTDTQYF. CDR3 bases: TGCAGCGTTGAAGGGGGCGGGAGTAGCACAGATACGCAGTATTTT.

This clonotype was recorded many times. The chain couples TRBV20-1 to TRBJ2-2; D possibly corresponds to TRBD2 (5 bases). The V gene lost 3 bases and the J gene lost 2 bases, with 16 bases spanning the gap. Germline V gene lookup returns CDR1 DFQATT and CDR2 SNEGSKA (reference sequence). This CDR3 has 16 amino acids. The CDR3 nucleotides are TGCAGTGCTAGTAAGGCCTGGAGCGGAAACACCGGGGAGCTGTTTTTT. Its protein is CSASKAWSGNTGELFF.

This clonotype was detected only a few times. The CDR3 protein is CASSPKFYEQYF. The CDR3 coding sequence is TGTGCCAGCAGCCCTAAATTCTACGAGCAGTACTTC. V usage is TRBV7-2 and J usage is TRBJ2-7, with unresolved D. The CDR3 spans 12 residues. Germline loops: CDR1 SGHTA, CDR2 FQGNSA. Trimming took 5 bases from V and 3 from J, leaving 8 bases between them. Full variable domain (remainder filled in from reference TRBV7-2 and TRBJ2-7): GAGVSQSPSNKVTEKGKDVELRCDPISGHTALYWYRQSLGQGLEFLIYFQGNSAPDKSGLPSDRFSAERTGGSVSTLTIQRTQQEDSAVYLCASSPKFYEQYFGPGTRLTVT.

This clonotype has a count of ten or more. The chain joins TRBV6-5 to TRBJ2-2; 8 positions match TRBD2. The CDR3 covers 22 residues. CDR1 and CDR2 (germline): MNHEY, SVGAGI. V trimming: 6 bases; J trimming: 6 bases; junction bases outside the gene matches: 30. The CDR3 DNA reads TGTGCCAGCAGACGCCCCTCGCTAGCTACGGGAGGGCGTGGGGGTAGGGCCGGGGAGCTGTTTTTT. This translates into CASRRPSLATGGRGGRAGELFF.

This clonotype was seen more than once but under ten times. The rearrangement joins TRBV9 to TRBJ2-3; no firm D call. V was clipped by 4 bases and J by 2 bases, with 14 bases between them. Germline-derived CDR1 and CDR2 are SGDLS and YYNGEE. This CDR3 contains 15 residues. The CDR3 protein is CASSPGRSYTDTQYF. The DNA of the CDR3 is TGTGCCAGCAGCCCCGGACGGAGCTACACAGATACGCAGTATTTT.

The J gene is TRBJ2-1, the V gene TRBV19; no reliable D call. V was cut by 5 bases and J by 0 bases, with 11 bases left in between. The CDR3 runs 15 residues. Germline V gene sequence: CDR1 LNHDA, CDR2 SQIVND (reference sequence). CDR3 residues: CASSPGLSSYNEQFF. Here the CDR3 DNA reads TGTGCCAGTAGTCCCGGGCTTAGCTCCTACAATGAGCAGTTCTTC. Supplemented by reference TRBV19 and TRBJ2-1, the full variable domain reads DGGITQSPKYLFRKEGQNVTLSCEQNLNHDAMYWYRQDPGQGLRLIYYSQIVNDFQKGDIAEGYSVSREKKESFPLTVTSAQKNPTAFYLCASSPGLSSYNEQFFGPGTRLTVL.

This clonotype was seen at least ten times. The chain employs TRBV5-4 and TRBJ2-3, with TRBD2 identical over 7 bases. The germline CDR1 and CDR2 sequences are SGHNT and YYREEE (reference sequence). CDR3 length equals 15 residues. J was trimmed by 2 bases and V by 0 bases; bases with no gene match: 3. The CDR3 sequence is CASSLGLASTDTQYF. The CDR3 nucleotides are TGTGCCAGCAGCTTGGGACTAGCATCCACAGATACGCAGTATTTT.

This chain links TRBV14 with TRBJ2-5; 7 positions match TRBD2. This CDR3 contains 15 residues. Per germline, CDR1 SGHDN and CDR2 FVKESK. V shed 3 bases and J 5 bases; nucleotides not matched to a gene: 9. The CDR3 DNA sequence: TGTGCCAGCAGCCACGTAGGCGGGAGAAAGGAGACCCAGTACTTC. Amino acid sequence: CASSHVGGRKETQYF. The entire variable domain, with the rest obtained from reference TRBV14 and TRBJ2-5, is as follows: EAGVTQFPSHSVIEKGQTVTLRCDPISGHDNLYWYRRVMGKEIKFLLHFVKESKQDESGMPNNRFLAERTGGTYSTLKVQPAELEDSGVYFCASSHVGGRKETQYFGPGTRLLVL.